This TCR beta chain was sequenced during a study of early T cells in non-severe SARS-CoV-2 infection. TCRdb re-derived calls from the 5' RACE reads in MiXCR, one entry per CDR3 protein. The sample yields more than 20,000 distinct CDR3 sequences, under 4.5% seen once. This CDR3 is 14 amino acids long. CDR1 is SGHTS, CDR2 YDEGEE, per germline. Trimming removed 1 base from V and 6 bases from J; junction bases left unmatched: 7. The study, taken as a whole, reports: A preference for anti-spike CD8 responses marked VDJdb matching, which missed private and CD4 specificities.

This clonotype appeared many times. Its specificity is unknown. This TCR came from an adult who was a healthcare worker with PCR-confirmed SARS-CoV-2 infection or an uninfected control (not recorded which). The sample consisted of whole blood. The gene calls are TRBV5-8 and TRBJ2-7; 7 bases are a match to TRBD1. CDR3 amino acids: CASSLLQGVSEQYF. CDR3 sequence (DNA): TGTGCCAGCAGCTTGTTGCAGGGGGTTAGCGAGCAGTACTTC.